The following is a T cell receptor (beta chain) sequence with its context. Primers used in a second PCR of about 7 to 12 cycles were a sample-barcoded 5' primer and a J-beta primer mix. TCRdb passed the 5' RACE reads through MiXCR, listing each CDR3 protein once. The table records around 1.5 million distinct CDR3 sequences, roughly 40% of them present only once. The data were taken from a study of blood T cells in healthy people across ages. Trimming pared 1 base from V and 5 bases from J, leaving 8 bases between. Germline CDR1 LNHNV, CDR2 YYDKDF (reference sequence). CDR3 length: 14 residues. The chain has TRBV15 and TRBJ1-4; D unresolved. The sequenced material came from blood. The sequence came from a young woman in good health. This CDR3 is CATSRVVENEKLFF. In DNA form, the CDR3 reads TGTGCCACCAGCAGAGTAGTAGAAAATGAAAAACTGTTTTTT.